A single sample gave rise to the 27 T cell receptor beta chains below, sequenced in a study of shared clonotypes between healthy human individuals. The method was immunoSEQ multiplex PCR; TCRdb's version includes in-frame clones alone and lacks a portion of them. Of approximately 2,300,000 clones listed, 85% to 95% are singletons. Input material: naive CD4+ T cells from PBMCs. Specified subset: CD45RA+ positively selected. All receptors come from a man younger than 30 in good health. Some clones in this sample may be carry-over from other donors' samples.

This clone was counted only a few times. The V gene is TRBV29-1, the J gene TRBJ1-2; tentative D call: TRBD1 (5 bases). Germline V gene lookup returns CDR1 SQVTM and CDR2 ANQGSEA. Trimming took off 7 bases at V and 6 bases at J, with 15 bases between the two ends. The CDR3 has 12 amino acids. CDR3 bases: TGCAGCGAGTACTCCCCGGGGGATGGCTACACCTTC. Translated, it gives CSEYSPGDGYTF.

The genes are TRBV10-3 and TRBJ2-1, with D possibly being TRBD2 (6 bases). CDR1 ENHRY and CDR2 SYGVKD come from the germline V gene. Trimming cost V 2 bases and J 9 bases, with 8 bases left between them. The CDR3 spans 12 residues. The CDR3 DNA reads TGTGCCATCAGTGAGACGGAGGGTGAGCAGTTCTTC. Its protein product is CAISETEGEQFF.

Note on this clone: The same CDR3 arises from other DNA sequences in this sample as well. The CDR3 DNA reads as TGTGCCAGCAGCTTAGCGGGATCTGGGGCCAACGTCCTGACTTTC. Translating it yields CASSLAGSGANVLTF. J is TRBJ2-6 and V is TRBV28; TRBD2 matches at 8 bases. The CDR3 has 15 residues. CDR1 and CDR2 (germline): MDHEN, SYDVKM. The junction had 2 bases not matched to a gene; V was cut back by 6 bases and J by 1 base.

This clone was observed a single time. J is TRBJ1-1 and V is TRBV28, with D tentatively TRBD1 (6 bases). Germline V gene data show CDR1 as MDHEN and CDR2 as SYDVKM. The germline V and J ends were trimmed by 8 bases and 5 bases, with 15 bases remaining between them. The CDR3 loop spans 13 amino acids. The chain's CDR3 is CASSETGWTEAFF. The DNA for the CDR3 is TGTGCCAGCTCGGAGACAGGTTGGACTGAAGCTTTCTTT.

The rearrangement links TRBV28 to TRBJ2-5; D is perhaps TRBD2 (5 bases). Trimming left V 3 bases short and J 7 bases short, with 18 bases between. CDR1 MDHEN and CDR2 SYDVKM come from the germline V gene. The CDR3 spans 15 residues. The CDR3 loop is CASSLAGLHRGTQYF. CDR3 DNA sequence: TGTGCCAGCAGTTTGGCGGGTCTTCACCGTGGGACCCAGTACTTC.

In nucleotides, the CDR3 is TGTGCCAGCAGTCCCCAGGGACCGCGTATCGCCGGGGAGCTGTTTTTT. Translated: CASSPQGPRIAGELFF. V gene TRBV6-6 combines with J gene TRBJ2-2, with D perhaps TRBD1 or TRBD2 (5 bases each). V lost 5 bases, J lost 6 bases, and 19 bases lay in between. The CDR3 sequence is 16 residues long. Per the germline V gene, CDR1 is MNHNY and CDR2 is SVGAGI (reference sequence).

The chain has TRBV28 and TRBJ2-7, with D perhaps matching TRBD1 or TRBD2 (7 bases each). The length of the CDR3 is 14 residues. Germline V gene lookup returns CDR1 MDHEN and CDR2 SYDVKM. The V gene lost 8 bases and the J gene lost 3 bases, with 17 bases spanning the gap. CDR3 coding DNA: TGTGCCAGCTCGACAGGGAGGGAGATCTACGAGCAGTACTTC. Protein sequence: CASSTGREIYEQYF.

The CDR3 bases are TGTGCCAGCAGCTTAGAGGGTCGCAGCCCCTACGAGCAGTACTTC. Its translation is CASSLEGRSPYEQYF. V and J are TRBV11-2 and TRBJ2-7; D not resolved. Trimming pared 0 bases from V and 2 bases from J, leaving 11 bases between. Germline CDR1 reads SGHAT; CDR2 reads FQNNGV. This CDR3 contains 15 residues.

The gene calls are TRBV10-3 and TRBJ2-1, with TRBD2 matching over 8 bases. This CDR3 is built from 17 residues. The V and J ends lost 10 bases and 1 base, in that order; junction bases with no gene match: 15. Per the germline V gene, CDR1 is ENHRY and CDR2 is SYGVKD. The CDR3 protein is CATLPPTSGGSYNEQFF. The CDR3 DNA reads TGTGCCACTCTCCCCCCCACTAGCGGAGGATCCTACAATGAGCAGTTCTTC.

The V and J genes are TRBV5-1 and TRBJ2-2; D is perhaps TRBD2 (6 bases). Germline loops: CDR1 SGHRS, CDR2 YFSETQ. The CDR3 spans 16 residues. The V end was cut by 0 bases, the J end by 1 base, with 10 bases between. Here the CDR3 DNA reads TGCGCCAGCAGCTTGGCCGTGGGAGGGAACACCGGGGAGCTGTTTTTT. This translates into CASSLAVGGNTGELFF. Full variable domain (outside the CDR3, taken from reference TRBV5-1 and TRBJ2-2): KAGVTQTPRYLIKTRGQQVTLSCSPISGHRSVSWYQQTPGQGLQFLFEYFSETQRNKGNFPGRFSGRQFSNSRSEMNVSTLELGDSALYLCASSLAVGGNTGELFFGEGSRLTVL.

The chain carries TRBV9 and TRBJ2-7; tentative D call: TRBD2 (5 bases). CDR1 and CDR2 from the germline V gene are SGDLS and YYNGEE. This CDR3 is built from 15 residues. Trimming cost V 3 bases and J 0 bases, with 13 bases left between them. CDR3 sequence reads: CASSDGGPYSYEQYF. The CDR3 DNA is TGTGCCAGCAGCGACGGAGGCCCCTACTCCTACGAGCAGTACTTC.

A word on this clone: Other DNA variants within this sample encode the same CDR3. The genes are TRBV7-2 and TRBJ2-1, with unresolved D. The V end was cut by 1 base, the J end by 6 bases, with 7 bases between. This CDR3 spans 13 amino acids. Germline lookup yields CDR1 SGHTA and CDR2 FQGNSA. The CDR3, as DNA: TGTGCCAGCAGCTTAGGTACGACCAATGAGCAGTTCTTC. It is translated as CASSLGTTNEQFF. The variable domain in full, completed from reference TRBV7-2 and TRBJ2-1, reads GAGVSQSPSNKVTEKGKDVELRCDPISGHTALYWYRQSLGQGLEFLIYFQGNSAPDKSGLPSDRFSAERTGGSVSTLTIQRTQQEDSAVYLCASSLGTTNEQFFGPGTRLTVL.

The chain couples TRBV6-1 to TRBJ1-2; 11 nucleotides align to TRBD1. From germline, CDR1 is MNHNS and CDR2 SASEGT. The V segment lost 7 bases and the J segment 3 bases; nucleotides outside the gene matches: 7. The CDR3 runs 15 residues. The CDR3, as DNA: TGTGCCAGCAACCCAAGGGACAGGGGGTACTATGGCTACACCTTC. Protein product: CASNPRDRGYYGYTF.

About this clone: The sample holds other DNA sequences that translate to the same CDR3. This sequence joins TRBV5-1 and TRBJ2-5; 13 bases are shared with TRBD2. CDR1 SGHRS and CDR2 YFSETQ come from the germline V gene. The V and J ends lost 2 bases and 4 bases, in that order; junction bases with no gene match: 2. The length of the CDR3 is 15 residues. CDR3 amino acids: CASSFGLAGAETQYF. CDR3 nucleotide sequence: TGCGCCAGCAGCTTCGGACTAGCGGGAGCAGAGACCCAGTACTTC.

The CDR3 region is CASSLEAAPTGELFF. The CDR3 DNA reads as TGTGCCAGCAGTTTAGAGGCAGCACCCACCGGGGAGCTGTTTTTT. The rearrangement joins TRBV27 to TRBJ2-2, with unresolved D. The CDR3 runs to 15 residues. Germline V gives CDR1 MNHEY, CDR2 SMNVEV (reference sequence). Trimming pared 2 bases from V and 4 bases from J, leaving 11 bases between.

The chain links TRBV11-3 to TRBJ2-3, with D maybe TRBD2 (6 bases). Germline CDR1 is SGHNT and CDR2 is YENEEA. The CDR3 covers 16 residues. Trimming stripped 3 bases from V and 4 bases from J, with 17 bases between. CDR3 region: CASSLGTSNGPDTQYF. The DNA of the CDR3 is TGTGCCAGCAGCTTGGGGACTTCAAACGGTCCAGATACGCAGTATTTT.

V is TRBV15 and J is TRBJ2-7; D remains unclear. Germline V CDR1 and CDR2: LNHNV, YYDKDF (reference sequence). V was trimmed by 0 bases and J by 6 bases, leaving 9 bases between them. This CDR3 is 13 amino acids long. CDR3 DNA: TGTGCCACCAGCAGAGAAGAGTTAATCGAGCAGTACTTC. Residues: CATSREELIEQYF.

The chain links TRBV27 to TRBJ2-3; TRBD1 is a possible D gene (6 bases). The germline CDR1 and CDR2 sequences are MNHEY and SMNVEV (reference sequence). The CDR3 consists of 13 residues. Trimming shortened V by 4 bases and J by 8 bases, and 13 bases separated the two germline ends. CDR3 region: CASSSQDSGTQYF. Written as DNA, the CDR3 is TGTGCCAGCAGTTCCCAGGACAGTGGTACGCAGTATTTT.

The chain recombines TRBV7-2 with TRBJ2-7; 10 positions agree with TRBD2. Germline V gene lookup returns CDR1 SGHTA and CDR2 FQGNSA. J was trimmed by 6 bases and V by 5 bases; bases with no gene match: 10. The CDR3 has 15 residues. In DNA form, the CDR3 reads TGTGCCAGCAGCCCAGACACGGGACTAGCGAGCGAGCAGTACTTC. It encodes CASSPDTGLASEQYF.

This rearrangement joins TRBV9 to TRBJ2-2; 11 bases line up with TRBD2. CDR1 and CDR2 from the germline V gene are SGDLS and YYNGEE. This CDR3 contains 18 residues. The J segment lost 0 bases and the V segment lost 3 bases, leaving 7 bases of the junction unmatched. The CDR3, as DNA: TGTGCCAGCAGCGACGGGACTAGCGGTAAATCGAACACCGGGGAGCTGTTTTTT. Translating gives CASSDGTSGKSNTGELFF.

CDR3 in DNA: TGCGCCTCACAAAAGGGACTAGCGGGAGGAGGGTCTGCCGAGCAGTACTTC. Amino acid sequence: CASQKGLAGGGSAEQYF. The rearrangement uses TRBV5-1 and TRBJ2-7; TRBD2 agrees at 15 bases. J was trimmed by 6 bases and V by 10 bases; bases with no gene match: 17. The germline CDR1 and CDR2 sequences are SGHRS and YFSETQ. The CDR3 runs 17 residues.

The DNA for the CDR3 is TGCGCCAGCAGCTCCCATGGACAAGGTCTCTACGAGCAGTACTTC. Translation gives CASSSHGQGLYEQYF. The V and J genes are TRBV5-1 and TRBJ2-7; maybe TRBD1 (5 bases). V was pared by 3 bases and J by 3 bases, with 16 bases between. The CDR3 runs to 15 residues. CDR1 and CDR2 from the germline V gene are SGHRS and YFSETQ.

The chain has TRBV4-1 and TRBJ2-5, with 13 nucleotides matching TRBD2. The ends lost 2 bases at V and 1 base at J; junction bases unmatched: 4. The CDR3 extends over 17 amino acids. CDR1 and CDR2 from the germline V gene are MGHRA and YSYEKL. The CDR3 sequence is CASSQKGLAGLQETQYF. DNA for the CDR3: TGCGCCAGCAGCCAAAAGGGACTAGCGGGGCTCCAAGAGACCCAGTACTTC.

This clone appeared a few times. The CDR3 coding sequence is TGTGCCAGCAGTAAGGACAGGGCCACCTACGAGCAGTACTTC. Its protein product is CASSKDRATYEQYF. The chain combines TRBV6-5 with TRBJ2-7, with 8 nucleotides matching TRBD1. Germline assignment: CDR1 MNHEY and CDR2 SVGAGI. The V and J ends lost 5 bases and 2 bases, in that order; junction bases with no gene match: 5. The CDR3 extends over 14 amino acids.

The rearrangement joins TRBV7-2 to TRBJ2-5, with D tentatively TRBD1 (5 bases). The V and J ends lost 2 bases and 4 bases respectively, with 11 bases between them. CDR1 is SGHTA, CDR2 FQGNSA, per germline. The length of the CDR3 is 14 residues. CDR3 in amino acids: CASSLSGQGETQYF. The CDR3 nucleotides read TGTGCCAGCAGCTTATCTGGGCAGGGAGAGACCCAGTACTTC.

Points on this clone: The same CDR3 is also encoded by other DNA sequences in this sample. V and J are TRBV6-5 and TRBJ1-1; D ambiguous. The V gene lost 2 bases and the J gene lost 3 bases, with 7 bases spanning the gap. Germline V gene sequence: CDR1 MNHEY, CDR2 SVGAGI. This CDR3 contains 13 residues. The CDR3 region is CASSYEGYTEAFF. For the CDR3, the DNA is TGTGCCAGCAGTTACGAAGGCTACACTGAAGCTTTCTTT.

On this clone itself: Other DNA sequences within the sample encode an identical CDR3. The chain combines TRBV5-1 with TRBJ1-1; D is perhaps TRBD1 (5 bases). Germline lookup yields CDR1 SGHRS and CDR2 YFSETQ. V lost 4 bases and J lost 1, with 11 bases in between. This CDR3 comprises 14 residues. The CDR3 bases are TGCGCCAGCAGCAGGGGAACAGAGAACACTGAAGCTTTCTTT. Amino acids: CASSRGTENTEAFF.